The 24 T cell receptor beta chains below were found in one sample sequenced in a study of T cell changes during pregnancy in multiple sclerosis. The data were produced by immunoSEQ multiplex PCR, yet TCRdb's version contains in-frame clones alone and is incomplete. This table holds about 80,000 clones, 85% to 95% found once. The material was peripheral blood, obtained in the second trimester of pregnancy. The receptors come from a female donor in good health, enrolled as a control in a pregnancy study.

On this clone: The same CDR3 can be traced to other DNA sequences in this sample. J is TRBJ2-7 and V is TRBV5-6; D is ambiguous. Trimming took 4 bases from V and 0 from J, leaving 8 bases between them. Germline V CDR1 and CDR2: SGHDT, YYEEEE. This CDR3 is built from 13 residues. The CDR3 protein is CASSLRSSYEQYF. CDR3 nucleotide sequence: TGTGCCAGCAGCCTACGGAGCTCCTACGAGCAGTACTTC.

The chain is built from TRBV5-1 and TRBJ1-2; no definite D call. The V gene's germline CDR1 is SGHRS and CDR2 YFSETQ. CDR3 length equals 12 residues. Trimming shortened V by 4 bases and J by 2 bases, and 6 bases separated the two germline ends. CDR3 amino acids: CASSPQNYGYTF. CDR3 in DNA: TGCGCCAGCAGCCCTCAGAACTATGGCTACACCTTC.

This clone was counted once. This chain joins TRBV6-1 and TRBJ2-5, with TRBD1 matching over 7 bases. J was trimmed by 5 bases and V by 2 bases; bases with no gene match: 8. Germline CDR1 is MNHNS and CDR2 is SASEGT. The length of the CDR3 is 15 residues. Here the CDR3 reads CASSELGGLGETQYF. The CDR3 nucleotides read TGTGCCAGCAGTGAATTAGGGGGCCTAGGGGAGACCCAGTACTTC.

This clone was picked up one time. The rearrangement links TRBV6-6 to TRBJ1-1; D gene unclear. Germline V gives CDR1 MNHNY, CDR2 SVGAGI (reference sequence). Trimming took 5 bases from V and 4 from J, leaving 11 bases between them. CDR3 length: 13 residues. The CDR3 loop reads CASSQRATTEAFF. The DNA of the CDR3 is TGTGCCAGCAGTCAGCGGGCAACCACTGAAGCTTTCTTT.

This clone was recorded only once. CDR3 in DNA: TGCGCCAGCAGCTTGCCGACATCCTACAATGAGCAGTTCTTC. Its translation: CASSLPTSYNEQFF. The chain employs TRBV5-1 and TRBJ2-1, with no clear D. V shed 1 base and J shed 1 base, with 6 bases lying between them. Per germline, CDR1 SGHRS and CDR2 YFSETQ. The CDR3 totals 14 residues.

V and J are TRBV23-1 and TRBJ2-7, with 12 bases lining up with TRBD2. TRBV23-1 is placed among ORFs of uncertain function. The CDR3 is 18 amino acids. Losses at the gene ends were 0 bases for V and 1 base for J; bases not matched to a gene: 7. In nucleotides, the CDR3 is TGCGCCAGCAGTCAATCCTGTGTACTAGCGGGAGGATCCTACGAGCAGTACTTC. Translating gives CASSQSCVLAGGSYEQYF.

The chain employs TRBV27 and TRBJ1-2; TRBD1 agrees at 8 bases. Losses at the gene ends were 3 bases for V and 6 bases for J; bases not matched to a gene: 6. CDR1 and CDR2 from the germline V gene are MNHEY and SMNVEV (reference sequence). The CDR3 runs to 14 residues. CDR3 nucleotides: TGTGCCAGCAGTTTCAGGGGGCGCGCCGATGGCTACACCTTC. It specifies CASSFRGRADGYTF.

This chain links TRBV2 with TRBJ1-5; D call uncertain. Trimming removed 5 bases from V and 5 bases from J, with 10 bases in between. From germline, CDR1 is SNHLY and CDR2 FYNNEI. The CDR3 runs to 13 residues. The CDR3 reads CASSPGSYQPQHF. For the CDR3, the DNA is TGTGCCAGCAGTCCCGGGTCTTATCAGCCCCAGCATTTT. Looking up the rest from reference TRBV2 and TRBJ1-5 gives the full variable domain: EPEVTQTPSHQVTQMGQEVILRCVPISNHLYFYWYRQILGQKVEFLVSFYNNEISEKSEIFDDQFSVERPDGSNFTLKIRSTKLEDSAMYFCASSPGSYQPQHFGDGTRLSIL.

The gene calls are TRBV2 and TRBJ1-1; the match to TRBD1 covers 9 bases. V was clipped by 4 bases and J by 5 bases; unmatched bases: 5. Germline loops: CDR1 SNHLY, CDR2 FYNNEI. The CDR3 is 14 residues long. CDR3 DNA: TGTGCCAGCAGTGGACAGGGGGTTTTTACTGAAGCTTTCTTT. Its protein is CASSGQGVFTEAFF.

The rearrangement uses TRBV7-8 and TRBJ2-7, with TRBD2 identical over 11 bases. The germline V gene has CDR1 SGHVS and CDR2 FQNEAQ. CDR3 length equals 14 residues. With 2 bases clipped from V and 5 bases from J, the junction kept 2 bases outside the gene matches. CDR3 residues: CASSLRTSGHEQYF. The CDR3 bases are TGTGCCAGCAGCTTAAGGACTAGCGGGCACGAGCAGTACTTC.

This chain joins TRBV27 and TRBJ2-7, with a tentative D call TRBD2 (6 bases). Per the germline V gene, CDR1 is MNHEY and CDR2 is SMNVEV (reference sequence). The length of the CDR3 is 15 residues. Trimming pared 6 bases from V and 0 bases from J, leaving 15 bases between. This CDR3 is CASSPAGGSSYEQYF. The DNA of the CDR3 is TGTGCCAGCAGCCCCGCTGGGGGGTCCTCCTACGAGCAGTACTTC.

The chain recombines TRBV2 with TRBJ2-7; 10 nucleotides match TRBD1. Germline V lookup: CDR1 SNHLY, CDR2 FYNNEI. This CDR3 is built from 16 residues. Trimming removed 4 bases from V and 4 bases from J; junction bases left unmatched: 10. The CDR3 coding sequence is TGTGCCAGCAGTGTCGGTATGGGACAGGGGTCTTACGAGCAGTACTTC. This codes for CASSVGMGQGSYEQYF.

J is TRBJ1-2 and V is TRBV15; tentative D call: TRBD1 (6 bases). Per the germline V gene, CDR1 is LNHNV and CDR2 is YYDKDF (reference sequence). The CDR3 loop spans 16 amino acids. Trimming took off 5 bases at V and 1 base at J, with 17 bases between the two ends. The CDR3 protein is CATSSRWTELNYGYTF. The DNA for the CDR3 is TGTGCCACCAGCTCGAGGTGGACAGAACTTAACTATGGCTACACCTTC.

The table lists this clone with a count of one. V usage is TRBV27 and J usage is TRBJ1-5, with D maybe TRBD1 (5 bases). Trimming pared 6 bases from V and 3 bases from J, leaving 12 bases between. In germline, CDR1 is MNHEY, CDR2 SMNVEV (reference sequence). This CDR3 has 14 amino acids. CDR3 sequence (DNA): TGTGCCAGCAGGCACGGGGGACCCAATCAGCCCCAGCATTTT. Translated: CASRHGGPNQPQHF.

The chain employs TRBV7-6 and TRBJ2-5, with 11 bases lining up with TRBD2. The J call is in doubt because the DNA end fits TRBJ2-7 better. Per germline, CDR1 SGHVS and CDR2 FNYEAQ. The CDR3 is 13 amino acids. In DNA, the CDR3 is TGTGCCAGCAGCCCGGGACTAGCGGCCGAGCAGTACTTC. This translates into CASSPGLAAEQYF.

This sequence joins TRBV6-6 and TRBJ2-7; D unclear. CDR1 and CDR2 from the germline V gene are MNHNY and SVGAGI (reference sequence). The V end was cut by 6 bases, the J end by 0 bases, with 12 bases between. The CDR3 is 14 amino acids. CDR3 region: CASRARGDSYEQYF. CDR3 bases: TGTGCCAGCAGGGCGAGAGGAGACTCCTACGAGCAGTACTTC.

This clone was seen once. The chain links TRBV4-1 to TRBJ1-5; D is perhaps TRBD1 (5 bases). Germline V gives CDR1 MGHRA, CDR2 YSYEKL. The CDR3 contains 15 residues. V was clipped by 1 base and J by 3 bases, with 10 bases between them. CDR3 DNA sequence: TGCGCCAGCAGCCAAGTCCAGGGAATCAATCAGCCCCAGCATTTT. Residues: CASSQVQGINQPQHF.

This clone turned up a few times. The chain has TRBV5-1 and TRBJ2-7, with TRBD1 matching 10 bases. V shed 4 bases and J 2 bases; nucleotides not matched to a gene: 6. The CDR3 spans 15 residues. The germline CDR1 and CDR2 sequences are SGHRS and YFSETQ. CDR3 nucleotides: TGCGCCAGCAGCGTTGCCGGGACAGGGGCCTACGAGCAGTACTTC. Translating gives CASSVAGTGAYEQYF. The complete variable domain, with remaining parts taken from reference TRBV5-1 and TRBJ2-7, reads KAGVTQTPRYLIKTRGQQVTLSCSPISGHRSVSWYQQTPGQGLQFLFEYFSETQRNKGNFPGRFSGRQFSNSRSEMNVSTLELGDSALYLCASSVAGTGAYEQYFGPGTRLTVT.

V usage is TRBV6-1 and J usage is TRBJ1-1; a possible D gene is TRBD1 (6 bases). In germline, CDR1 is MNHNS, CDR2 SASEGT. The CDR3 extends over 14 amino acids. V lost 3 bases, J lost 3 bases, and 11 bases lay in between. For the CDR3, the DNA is TGTGCCAGCAGTGACGTCACAGGGTACACTGAAGCTTTCTTT. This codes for CASSDVTGYTEAFF.

As DNA, the CDR3 is TGTGCCAGTAGTTTAGGACTAGCGGGAGGGCCCTCCTACAATGAGCAGTTCTTC. Its protein is CASSLGLAGGPSYNEQFF. This rearrangement joins TRBV19 to TRBJ2-1; 15 bases line up with TRBD2. Germline assignment: CDR1 LNHDA and CDR2 SQIVND (reference sequence). V dropped 5 bases and J dropped 0; count of bases not matched to a gene: 5. This CDR3 region has 18 residues. Using reference TRBV19 and TRBJ2-1 for the parts outside the CDR3, the full variable domain is DGGITQSPKYLFRKEGQNVTLSCEQNLNHDAMYWYRQDPGQGLRLIYYSQIVNDFQKGDIAEGYSVSREKKESFPLTVTSAQKNPTAFYLCASSLGLAGGPSYNEQFFGPGTRLTVL.

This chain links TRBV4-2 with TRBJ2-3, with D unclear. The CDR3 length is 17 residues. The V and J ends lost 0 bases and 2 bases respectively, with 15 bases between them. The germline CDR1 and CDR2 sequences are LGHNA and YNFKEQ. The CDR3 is CASSQDGNHSPTDTQYF. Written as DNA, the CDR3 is TGTGCCAGCAGCCAAGATGGTAACCATAGCCCCACAGATACGCAGTATTTT.

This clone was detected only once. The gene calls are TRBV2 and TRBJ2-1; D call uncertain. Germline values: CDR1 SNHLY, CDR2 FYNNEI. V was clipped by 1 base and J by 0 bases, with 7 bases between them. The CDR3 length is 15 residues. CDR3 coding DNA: TGTGCCAGCAGTGAAGGGCTCCCCTCCTACAATGAGCAGTTCTTC. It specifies CASSEGLPSYNEQFF.

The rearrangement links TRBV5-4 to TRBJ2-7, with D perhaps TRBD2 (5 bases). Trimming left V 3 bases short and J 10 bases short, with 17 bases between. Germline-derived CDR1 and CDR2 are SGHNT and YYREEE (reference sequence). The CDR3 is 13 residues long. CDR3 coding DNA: TGTGCCAGCAGCTCGGGATCTGCAATGGAACAGTACTTC. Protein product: CASSSGSAMEQYF.

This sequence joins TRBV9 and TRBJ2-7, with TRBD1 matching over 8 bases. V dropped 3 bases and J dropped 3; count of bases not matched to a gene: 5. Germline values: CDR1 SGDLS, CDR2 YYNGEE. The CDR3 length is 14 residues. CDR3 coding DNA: TGTGCCAGCAGCGAGGGACAGGCTTACTACGAGCAGTACTTC. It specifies CASSEGQAYYEQYF.